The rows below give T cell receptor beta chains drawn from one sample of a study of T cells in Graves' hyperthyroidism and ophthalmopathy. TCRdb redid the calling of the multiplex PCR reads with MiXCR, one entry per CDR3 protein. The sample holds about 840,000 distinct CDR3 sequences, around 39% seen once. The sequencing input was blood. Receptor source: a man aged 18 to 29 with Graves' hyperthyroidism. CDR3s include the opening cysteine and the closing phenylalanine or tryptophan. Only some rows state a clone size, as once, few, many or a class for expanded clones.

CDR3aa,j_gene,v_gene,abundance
CASSATGTRNTEAFF,TRBJ1-1,TRBV19,few
CASSKPGTGTFF,TRBJ1-1,TRBV19,NA
CASSLQGGNTIYF,TRBJ1-3,TRBV7-9,many
CAISGASGRMSSYEQYF,TRBJ2-7,TRBV10-3,many
CATSSGGRTYEQYF,TRBJ2-7,TRBV15,many
CASSQERSGYTF,TRBJ1-2,TRBV4-1,many
CASSATGGLTNEKLFF,TRBJ1-4,TRBV9,NA
CAISELAATTIHEQFF,NA,TRBV10-3,NA
CSGEPANTEAFF,TRBJ1-1,TRBV29-1,many
CASSQPREGDPYEQYF,TRBJ2-7,TRBV4-1,few
CASSVSGRGNQPQHF,TRBJ1-5,TRBV9,many
CASSLGAGSNQPQHF,TRBJ1-5,TRBV5-1,many
CSVVWLQPFDELQGEQYF,TRBJ2-7,TRBV29-1,few
CASSRGPGPEPLHF,TRBJ1-6,TRBV12-3/TRBV12-4,NA
CASSDLRNSGANVLTF,TRBJ2-6,TRBV2,many
CASRPTGTPNEKLFF,TRBJ1-4,TRBV6-5,NA
CASSPSGMGGKLFF,TRBJ1-4,TRBV7-9,NA
CASSYGTGYLYEQYF,TRBJ2-7,TRBV7-2,NA
CASSSRDKGQPQHF,TRBJ1-5,TRBV13,NA
CASHPRRAPIDSNQPQHF,TRBJ1-5,TRBV6-6,NA
CASSFWAAAIYEQYF,TRBJ2-7,TRBV12-3/TRBV12-4,few
CASGDRVGVNTGELFF,TRBJ2-2,TRBV5-1,few
CASSQIHGGDPAELFF,TRBJ2-2,TRBV2,NA
CASSGDRREKLFF,TRBJ1-4,TRBV10-1,many
CASSEGPGELFF,TRBJ2-2,TRBV13,NA
CSVDKGSGGNTIYF,TRBJ1-3,TRBV29-1,many
CASSGLHGRDYEQYF,TRBJ2-7,TRBV2,many
CASSQEIIGYYEQYF,TRBJ2-7,TRBV7-9,NA
CASSAEVWGNTEAFF,TRBJ1-1,TRBV2,NA
CASSQDSIQGLVEAFF,TRBJ1-1,TRBV4-1,once
CASSQEGGYQPQHF,TRBJ1-5,TRBV4-1,few
CASSLGPDSYEQYF,TRBJ2-7,TRBV7-6,many
CASSITGTGDQPQHF,TRBJ1-5,TRBV19,many
CASSLGSTSYEQYF,TRBJ2-7,TRBV2,NA
CASSTTGSNEKLFF,TRBJ1-4,TRBV7-2,once
CASRGDAANTGELFF,TRBJ2-2,TRBV2,many
CSAGQGAEETQYF,TRBJ2-5,TRBV20-1,NA
CSAREPNQNTEAFF,TRBJ1-1,TRBV20-1,many
CSARDQASYEQYF,TRBJ2-7,TRBV20-1,few
CAINETENEKLFF,TRBJ1-4,TRBV10-3,NA
CASSYSGTVSGNTIYF,TRBJ1-3,TRBV6-5,few
CASLGFGGGYTGELFF,TRBJ2-2,TRBV19,NA
CASRTPDSYLNGGYTF,TRBJ1-2,TRBV12-3/TRBV12-4,few
CASSYGVETYEQYF,TRBJ2-7,TRBV6-5,NA
CASSLEARNYEQYF,TRBJ2-7,TRBV7-2,NA
CASSEWGQETQYF,TRBJ2-5,TRBV25-1,many
CATSRAYTDTQYF,TRBJ2-3,TRBV15,NA
CASSFGTQNEQYF,TRBJ2-7,TRBV7-8,NA
CASSFPPGGTYEQYF,TRBJ2-7,TRBV5-4,NA
CSAGLKAEAFF,TRBJ1-1,TRBV20-1,NA
CASRVSGGSTF,TRBJ1-2,TRBV2,NA
CASSYQTSGNTGELFF,TRBJ2-2,TRBV6-6,few
CASSLRGSDQPQYF,TRBJ2-5,TRBV7-2,NA
CATSRDRAGNQPQHF,TRBJ1-5,TRBV15,many
CASSRDRAGQYF,TRBJ2-7,TRBV25-1,NA